Listed below are T cell receptor beta chains from one sample, sequenced in a study of chemoradiotherapy in HPV16-positive cancers. Method: immunoSEQ multiplex PCR; TCRdb's copy keeps in-frame clones and lacks some. Here the sample spans approximately 12,000 clones, 90% being singletons. Sampling took place from a patient who underwent chemoradiotherapy. The source of these receptors is a human donor with HPV-associated anogenital cancer. CDR3s leave out the opening cysteine and the closing phenylalanine or tryptophan.

j_call: TRBJ1-1
v_call: TRBV2
cdr3_aa: ASSEESQGTEAF

j_call: TRBJ2-7
v_call: TRBV7-9
cdr3_aa: ASSLAPLLYEQY

j_call: TRBJ1-2
v_call: TRBV7-2
cdr3_aa: ASSLEGGGGYT

j_call: TRBJ1-2
v_call: TRBV19
cdr3_aa: ASSMVGNAHYT

j_call: TRBJ2-1
v_call: TRBV9
cdr3_aa: ASSFTSGRTVL

j_call: TRBJ2-3
v_call: TRBV29-1
cdr3_aa: SVGTSVSDTQY

j_call: TRBJ1-4
v_call: TRBV25-1
cdr3_aa: ASSEPGQGKEKLF

j_call: TRBJ1-6
v_call: TRBV5-4
cdr3_aa: ASSLSIGTEDSPLH

j_call: TRBJ2-5
v_call: TRBV11-2
cdr3_aa: ASSRSRETQY

j_call: TRBJ2-2
v_call: TRBV13
cdr3_aa: ASSSWDQGTGELF

j_call: TRBJ2-7
v_call: TRBV10-2
cdr3_aa: ASKYPGGPKHYSYEQY

j_call: TRBJ1-1
v_call: TRBV27
cdr3_aa: ATRTLNTEAF

j_call: TRBJ1-5
v_call: TRBV6-5
cdr3_aa: ASRKLEGNQPQH

j_call: TRBJ1-4
v_call: TRBV6-1
cdr3_aa: ASSDRGFATNEKLF

j_call: TRBJ2-7
v_call: TRBV9
cdr3_aa: ASSPSPGRMIYEQY

j_call: TRBJ2-3
v_call: TRBV11-2
cdr3_aa: ASGVVLPDTQY

j_call: TRBJ2-3
v_call: TRBV27
cdr3_aa: ASSFQRGGDTQY

j_call: TRBJ2-2
v_call: TRBV7-2
cdr3_aa: ASSLGASGTTGELF

j_call: TRBJ2-2
v_call: TRBV5-6
cdr3_aa: ASSVQGADTGELF

j_call: TRBJ2-5
v_call: TRBV11-3
cdr3_aa: ASSFSFGEKETQY

j_call: TRBJ2-1
v_call: TRBV11-3
cdr3_aa: ASSFGSSGFNEQF

j_call: TRBJ2-3
v_call: TRBV10-2
cdr3_aa: ASRPSGTDTQY

j_call: TRBJ1-2
v_call: TRBV6-5
cdr3_aa: ASSYLSAGANYGYT

j_call: TRBJ2-5
v_call: TRBV14
cdr3_aa: ASSHRSGRLQETQY

j_call: TRBJ2-3
v_call: TRBV9
cdr3_aa: ASSVGLAGGTDTQY

j_call: TRBJ1-2
v_call: TRBV27
cdr3_aa: ASTADGNGYT

j_call: TRBJ2-7
v_call: TRBV15
cdr3_aa: ATSRPTGLPQY

j_call: TRBJ1-6
v_call: TRBV10-3
cdr3_aa: AIRDRGPLH

j_call: TRBJ2-3
v_call: TRBV5-4
cdr3_aa: ASRDQRGSTDTQY

j_call: TRBJ2-1
v_call: TRBV7-9
cdr3_aa: ASSLRTGGVNEQF

j_call: TRBJ1-2
v_call: TRBV7-8
cdr3_aa: ASSLVGDGYT

j_call: TRBJ2-4
v_call: TRBV7-9
cdr3_aa: ASSLAGVGTH

j_call: TRBJ2-2
v_call: TRBV29-1
cdr3_aa: SVDPGGANTGELF

j_call: TRBJ1-1
v_call: TRBV20-1
cdr3_aa: SAIGRRGAF

j_call: TRBJ1-5
v_call: TRBV4-1
cdr3_aa: ASSQDKGQGDQPQH

j_call: TRBJ2-7
v_call: TRBV5-8
cdr3_aa: ASSFPTGDVDEQY

j_call: TRBJ2-7
v_call: TRBV4-2
cdr3_aa: ASSQDLGDNQNYEQY

j_call: TRBJ2-3
v_call: TRBV6-7
cdr3_aa: ASAGGGRDVRTDTQY

j_call: TRBJ2-5
v_call: TRBV20-1
cdr3_aa: SATHSETQY

j_call: TRBJ1-6
v_call: TRBV5-6
cdr3_aa: ASRGGYNSPLH